The 17 T cell receptor beta chains listed next were all sequenced from one sample in a study of cytomegalovirus exposure and HLA in healthy donors. This table comes from immunoSEQ multiplex PCR, and its TCRdb copy is limited to in-frame clones, with some not included. This table holds 73,000 or so clones, approximately 94% found once. Sequenced material: PBMCs. These receptors all come from a woman aged 18-29 years in good health and CMV-seropositive.

The chain recombines TRBV28 with TRBJ1-2; D might be TRBD1 (5 bases). Germline V CDR1 and CDR2: MDHEN, SYDVKM. Between the trimmed V and J ends, which lost 3 bases and 6 bases, there was a span of 17 bases. The CDR3 length is 15 residues. CDR3 bases: TGTGCCAGCAGTTTGGCAGGGAAGGAAGGGGATGGCTACACCTTC. Translating gives CASSLAGKEGDGYTF.

The J gene is TRBJ2-4, the V gene TRBV29-1, with D uncertain. Trimming took 4 bases from V and 1 from J, leaving 8 bases between them. The CDR3 runs to 13 residues. Germline V gene data show CDR1 as SQVTM and CDR2 as ANQGSEA. The CDR3 DNA sequence: TGCAGCGTTGCAGTGGAGGCCAAAAACATTCAGTACTTC. It encodes CSVAVEAKNIQYF.

J is TRBJ1-2 and V is TRBV7-2; the match to TRBD1 covers 7 bases. The V segment lost 7 bases and the J segment 6 bases; nucleotides outside the gene matches: 17. The CDR3 runs 16 residues. Germline V CDR1 and CDR2: SGHTA, FQGNSA. CDR3 DNA: TGTGCCAGCATTCTAGGGACAGAGCTATTCCTTGATGGCTACACCTTC. This translates into CASILGTELFLDGYTF.

The V call is TRBV5-1, the J call TRBJ2-6, with D possibly being TRBD2 (5 bases). The length of the CDR3 is 17 residues. Trimming took off 0 bases at V and 0 bases at J, with 10 bases between the two ends. The V gene's germline CDR1 is SGHRS and CDR2 YFSETQ. The CDR3 nucleotides are TGCGCCAGCAGCTTGGGCACGGGAAGCTCTGGGGCCAACGTCCTGACTTTC. Its translation is CASSLGTGSSGANVLTF.

This chain links TRBV7-3 with TRBJ2-3, with D possibly TRBD2 on 5 matching bases. Germline CDR1 reads SGHTA; CDR2 reads FQGTGA. The germline V and J ends were trimmed by 5 bases and 4 bases, with 16 bases remaining between them. This CDR3 region has 15 residues. The CDR3 sequence: CASSVNPSSPDTQYF. Written as DNA, the CDR3 is TGTGCCAGCAGCGTAAATCCTAGCTCCCCAGATACGCAGTATTTT.

The chain couples TRBV19 to TRBJ2-3, with 9 bases that match TRBD2. V dropped 3 bases and J dropped 1; count of bases not matched to a gene: 14. The V gene's germline CDR1 is LNHDA and CDR2 SQIVND (reference sequence). This CDR3 spans 19 amino acids. The CDR3, as DNA: TGTGCCAGTAGTATTTATGGCCCGACTAGCGGAATGGGCACAGATACGCAGTATTTT. Its translation is CASSIYGPTSGMGTDTQYF.

The CDR3 bases are TGTGCCAGCTCGGGGACAGGGAAAGAGACCCAGTACTTC. This encodes CASSGTGKETQYF. This chain uses TRBV18 with TRBJ2-5; 9 nucleotides match TRBD1. The CDR3 spans 13 residues. The trim removed 6 bases at V and 3 bases at J, leaving 2 bases unmatched. The germline V gene encodes CDR1 KGHSH and CDR2 LQKENI.

This clone has just one count. This sequence joins TRBV6-4 and TRBJ2-7; 8 bases line up with TRBD1. V was clipped by 4 bases and J by 3 bases; unmatched bases: 2. This CDR3 has 13 residues. CDR1 is MRHNA and CDR2 is SNTAGT in the germline V gene. The CDR3 loop is CASSVDRGYEQYF. The DNA for the CDR3 is TGTGCCAGCAGTGTTGACAGGGGCTACGAGCAGTACTTC.

The CDR3 bases are TGCAGCCCTGACACAACTGAAGCTTTCTTT. This codes for CSPDTTEAFF. The V and J genes are TRBV20-1 and TRBJ1-1; D is undetermined. Germline V CDR1 and CDR2: DFQATT, SNEGSKA (reference sequence). The CDR3 loop spans 10 amino acids.

This clone was detected only once. The genes are TRBV28 and TRBJ1-2; 8 bases align to TRBD1. Germline V gene sequence: CDR1 MDHEN, CDR2 SYDVKM. V trimming: 4 bases; J trimming: 4 bases; junction bases outside the gene matches: 5. This CDR3 has 14 amino acids. The CDR3 nucleotides read TGTGCCAGCAGTTCAGGGGGCGGGAGCTATGGCTACACCTTC. Its protein product is CASSSGGGSYGYTF.

The chain combines TRBV27 with TRBJ2-7, with D maybe TRBD2 (6 bases). The CDR3 runs to 14 residues. Germline CDR1 is MNHEY and CDR2 is SMNVEV (reference sequence). With 4 bases removed from V and 4 bases from J, the gap between germline ends came to 14 bases. DNA of the CDR3: TGTGCCAGCAGTTGGGACTTAGTAAGATACGAGCAGTACTTC. Its protein is CASSWDLVRYEQYF.

The genes are TRBV7-9 and TRBJ1-1; no clear D. The CDR3 is made up of 12 amino acids. Trimming pared 5 bases from V and 4 bases from J, leaving 8 bases between. Germline CDR1 and CDR2: SEHNR and FQNEAQ (reference sequence). The DNA for the CDR3 is TGTGCCAGCAGCCCCCAAATCACTGAAGCTTTCTTT. This translates into CASSPQITEAFF. The variable domain in full, with the rest retrieved from reference TRBV7-9 and TRBJ1-1, is DTGVSQNPRHKITKRGQNVTFRCDPISEHNRLYWYRQTLGQGPEFLTYFQNEAQLEKSRLLSDRFSAERPKGSFSTLEIQRTEQGDSAMYLCASSPQITEAFFGQGTRLTVV.

The chain carries TRBV4-3 and TRBJ2-7; 9 nucleotides align to TRBD1. This CDR3 comprises 16 residues. Germline trimming cut 4 bases from V and 1 base from J; bases unmatched to any gene: 8. Germline values: CDR1 LGHNA, CDR2 YSLEER. CDR3 in DNA: TGCGCCAGCAGCCGAACGACCGGGACAGGGTCCTACGAGCAGTACTTC. As protein: CASSRTTGTGSYEQYF.

The gene calls are TRBV5-1 and TRBJ1-1; no definite D call. V dropped 5 bases and J dropped 3 bases, with 14 bases sitting between them. Germline V gives CDR1 SGHRS, CDR2 YFSETQ. This CDR3 spans 14 amino acids. The CDR3 DNA follows: TGCGCCAGCAGGCTCATAGTTACGGACACTGAAGCTTTCTTT. Encoded protein: CASRLIVTDTEAFF.

The chain has TRBV5-6 and TRBJ1-1; 10 bases line up with TRBD1. V was pared by 5 bases and J by 3 bases, with 16 bases of the junction left unmatched. The germline CDR1 and CDR2 sequences are SGHDT and YYEEEE. The CDR3 has 18 residues. The CDR3 loop is CASSSNLGQGFFYTEAFF. In nucleotides, the CDR3 is TGTGCCAGCAGTTCTAATCTGGGACAGGGGTTTTTTTACACTGAAGCTTTCTTT.

The rearrangement links TRBV5-1 to TRBJ2-2; D is unclear. Between the trimmed V and J ends, which lost 1 base and 6 bases, there was a span of 10 bases. The CDR3 has 14 residues. Looked up from germline, CDR1 is SGHRS and CDR2 is YFSETQ. DNA for the CDR3: TGCGCCAGCAGCTTGACAGTCAGTCCCGGGGAGCTGTTTTTT. Translating it yields CASSLTVSPGELFF.

The chain couples TRBV15 to TRBJ2-5; tentatively, D is TRBD1 (7 bases). The CDR3 has 15 residues. Trimming stripped 1 base from V and 2 bases from J, with 11 bases between. Per germline, CDR1 LNHNV and CDR2 YYDKDF (reference sequence). The CDR3 DNA follows: TGTGCCACCAGCAGAGCCCCAGGGGGGCAAGAGACCCAGTACTTC. Amino acid sequence: CATSRAPGGQETQYF.